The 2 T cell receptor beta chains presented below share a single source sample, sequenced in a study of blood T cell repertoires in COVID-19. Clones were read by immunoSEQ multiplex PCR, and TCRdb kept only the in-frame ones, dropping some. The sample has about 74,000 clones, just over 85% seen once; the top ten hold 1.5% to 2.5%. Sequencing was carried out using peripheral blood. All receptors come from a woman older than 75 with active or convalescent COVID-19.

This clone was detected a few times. This chain's CDR3 is CASSLRVKNTIYF. CDR3 in DNA: TGTGCCAGTAGTCTCAGGGTAAAAAACACCATATATTTT. This chain uses TRBV19 with TRBJ1-3; tentatively, D is TRBD1 (5 bases). The ends were cut back, 5 bases at V and 6 bases at J, with 11 bases in the middle. CDR1 LNHDA and CDR2 SQIVND come from the germline V gene (reference sequence). The CDR3 runs 13 residues.

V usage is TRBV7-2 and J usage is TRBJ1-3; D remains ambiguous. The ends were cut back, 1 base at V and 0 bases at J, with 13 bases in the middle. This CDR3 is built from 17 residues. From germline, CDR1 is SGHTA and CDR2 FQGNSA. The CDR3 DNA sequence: TGTGCCAGCAGCTTAGGGGGAGTCTTCTCCTCTGGAAACACCATATATTTT. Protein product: CASSLGGVFSSGNTIYF.